The following is a T cell receptor (beta chain) sequence with its context. The clone's antigen remains unknown. No clone much larger than this one lies a single base away; base qualities are absent. This entry belongs to a study of cytomegalovirus exposure and HLA in healthy donors (TCRdb year 2017). Context from the whole study: An earlier analysis of about 560 of the donors reported approximately 280 Gb of sequence data and around 120 million unique TCR beta sequences obtained from around 170 million T cells. About 300 gigabases of sequencing data and tens of millions of unique TCR sequences were included in an early release covering several hundred HLA-typed donors. Of the 300 to 500 genotyped donors, 65% to 90% were placed in the genetic ancestry cluster associated with self-reported Caucasian donors. The study aimed to test whether signatures of past pathogen exposure could be identified by cataloging public T cell receptors. The study used immunosequencing to profile the T cell repertoires of under 700 subjects and linked those repertoires to cytomegalovirus serostatus. Besides the first cohort of 666 subjects, a separate validation cohort made up of 90 to 150 different subjects was used. The study combined high-throughput TCR immunosequencing, statistical association of individual TCRs with disease status, and machine learning to predict cytomegalovirus infection status. To study patterns of TCR occurrence, a later analysis re-analyzed previously published TCR beta repertoires from more than 550 donors and added high-resolution HLA genotyping. In the later analysis, no new phenotypic data were used to find candidate immune exposures; instead, reliance was placed on TCR beta sequences and their occurrence across donors. In an earlier analysis of 500 to 650 of the donors, high-throughput TCR beta sequencing was used to judge whether each TCR beta V gene segment behaved as functional or pseudogenic. Donor age, sex, ethnicity and CMV serostatus were compiled alongside the repertoire data. In a later genetic analysis, genome-wide SNP genotypes for about three fifths of the roughly 670 donors were used, and that subset was treated as a discovery cohort. All discovery cohort repertoires had been generated on a single sequencing platform. Class I and class II HLA loci were covered by the typing at four-digit resolution. Typing coverage varied by locus: roughly 629-640 donors for A, B, C, DRB1 and DQB1; about 520 for DQA1; more than 600 for DPA1; under 490 for DPB1. Four or five DR-DQ haplotypes were handled as single units for association and clustering because linkage in the cohort was strong. Among 300 to 500 genotyped donors of the cohort, an average of about 220,000 unique TCR beta nucleotide sequences was sequenced per donor, of which 15% to 20% were non-productive. Summary of the overall study and its limitations: Three of the identified cytomegalovirus-associated TCR beta chains were confirmed in vitro to be specific for cytomegalovirus antigens. A later analysis associated about 18,000 TCR beta sequences with specific HLA alleles at a false discovery rate of 0.05. The sequencing pipeline was judged likely to have produced a cluster of highly shared sequence variants as a technical artifact. Across donors, most TCR sequences were observed very rarely, whereas some public TCRs were present in many individuals. The study listed 170 or so TCR beta chains as associated with cytomegalovirus. In a later analysis, several top co-occurrence clusters were reported to appear linked to parvovirus B19, influenza, CMV and Epstein-Barr virus. A later analysis found that HLA-associated TCR beta chains were more clonally expanded and had lower generation probabilities than equally common non-associated chains. In a later analysis, the rate of TCR association differed among HLA loci, with DRB1 alleles having the most associated TCRs and HLA-C alleles having the fewest. The authors suggested that the approach could potentially be extended to other disease states and immunological phenotypes. Some 16 rarely observed V segments, including chromosome 9 orphons, were excluded from the earlier analysis of about 610 of the donors because counts were too low. A later analysis found that most CMV-associated TCR beta chains appeared HLA-restricted, with HLA associations seemingly driven largely by CMV exposure. A further reported finding was that TCR beta sequences accurately predicted the HLA-A and HLA-B alleles for most subjects in the first cohort. Presence/absence analyses assumed roughly uniform sequencing depth across donors, an assumption that may not hold. When HLA alleles, especially DR and DQ, strongly co-occurred, TCR associations were difficult to assign to individual alleles. In a later genetic analysis, fewer N-insertions in productive TCRs were reported among donors in an Asian-associated ancestry cluster than the roughly 670-donor mean. Because HLA typing was unavailable for some donors at each locus, only the typed subset was used in association tests. Immune exposure information for the cohort was limited to CMV serostatus. In both the original and validation cohorts, the classifier was reported to diagnose cytomegalovirus status with high specificity and sensitivity. In an earlier analysis of approximately 600 of the donors, most TCR beta V segments were observed in productive rearrangements about 87% or about 30% of the time, broadly matching IMGT annotations. In this cohort, only TCR beta chains were sequenced, and detectable features were limited by the absence of alpha or paired-chain data. An association between a missense DCLRE1C variant and V-gene and J-gene trimming of TCR beta chains was found in a later genetic analysis and replicated in an independent cohort. Correlated functional status among segregating V segments might reflect linkage disequilibrium, but an unknown experimental factor could not be ruled out.

The cohort comprised some 680 healthy bone marrow donors. All cohort members were sampled while nominally healthy, although unrecorded immune exposures were likely present. The donor tested CMV seronegative and was one of the 352 seronegative cohort members. Every donor gave a peripheral blood sample, and the peripheral blood mononuclear cells from that sample were used for TCR beta sequencing. The Qiagen DNeasy Blood Extraction Kit was used to extract genomic DNA from the blood cell samples. Libraries came from the immunoSEQ multiplex PCR assay. A mixture of 60 forward primers for TCR Vbeta segments and 13 reverse primers for TCR Jbeta segments was used in the multiplex PCR. The CDR3 region of rearranged TCR beta genes was amplified from genomic DNA with a multiplex PCR assay. The amplified TCR beta libraries were sequenced on the Illumina HiSeq System as 87-base-pair reads. Per the authors' processing: A later analysis counted around 72 million unique TCR beta chains across the 550 to 750 repertoires, and around 12 million of these chains were shared by at least two donors. Raw reads were error-corrected and collapsed into unique sequences with a nearest-neighbor algorithm that merged closely related sequences to remove PCR and sequencing errors. CDR3 sequences were aligned to IMGT reference sequences to assign V, D and J gene segments. For a sequence to be retained, a match of at least six nucleotides was required to both a V gene segment and a J gene segment. A rearrangement counted as productive if the CDR3 had no stop codons and remained in frame with V and J, and every other rearrangement counted as non-productive. CDR3 was defined by IMGT convention, running from the second conserved V-encoded cysteine to the conserved J-encoded phenylalanine. The earlier analysis of about 620 of the donors excluded sequences that lacked an unambiguous match to a single V gene segment. An earlier analysis of under 750 of the donors called V segments functional above 56.7% productive rearrangements and segregating when the between-donor standard deviation exceeded 5%. To diagnose cytomegalovirus status from the catalog of TCR beta chain sequences, a statistical classification framework was built. In a later analysis, V and J genes were assigned by comparing TCR nucleotide sequences against IMGT/GENE-DB human TR gene sequences. In a later analysis, CDR3 sequences and most-parsimonious VDJ recombination scenarios were assigned using the TCRdist pipeline. In a later analysis, each TCR beta chain was defined by its CDR3 amino acid sequence together with its V-gene family, and reads without a unique V-gene family were excluded. A later analysis removed 592 highly shared, low-generation-probability nucleotide sequences to deal with suspected cross-contamination and a sequencing artifact. For each public chain, a later analysis derived a clonal expansion index from normalized ranks of inferred template counts within each repertoire. Generation probabilities in a later analysis came from a VDJ recombination model fitted to out-of-frame rearrangements, and those results were checked against IGoR. In a later analysis, hypergeometric tests were used to score TCR-TCR, TCR-HLA and TCR-CMV co-occurrence, with a repertoire-size bias correction applied to TCR pairs. In a later analysis, false discovery rates were estimated by permuting HLA or CMV assignments 20 times. In a later analysis, co-occurring TCRs were grouped using DBSCAN, and TCRdist sequence similarity was added for clustering within HLA-allele-positive subsets. For co-occurrence clustering, repertoires with fewer than 30,000 or more than 120,000 public chains were excluded, along with five repertoires with anomalous nucleotide sharing. Entries here come from immuneACCESS through TCRdb and include only in-frame sequences with V and J called. Some clones fail to appear in such tables; in the studies checked, an unresolved V gene covers under half of the shortfall, and the cause of the remainder is unknown. D and trimming come from the DNA, and the V and J calls and clone size come from that table. Recorded for this sample are some 150,000 clones; about 70% of them occurred a single time. Around 3.6% of the sample goes to the ten largest clones.

Sequenced input: PBMCs. This receptor was obtained from a man aged 18 to 29 in good health and CMV-seronegative.

The CDR3 has the sequence CASGRAGAYTGELFF. The sequence in DNA is TGTGCCAGCGGTCGGGCGGGAGCGTACACCGGGGAGCTGTTTTTT. In this chain, TRBV7-6 is recombined with TRBJ2-2, and 7 bases in between align with TRBD2. Trimming leaves V shorter by 8 bases and J shorter by 3 bases, with the junction holding 9 bases beyond the gene matches. The CDR3 runs 15 amino acids, cysteine and phenylalanine included. The only DNA kept is the CDR3, 45 bases in frame from the first base. Reading the germline V gene gives CDR1 SGHVS and CDR2 FNYEAQ.